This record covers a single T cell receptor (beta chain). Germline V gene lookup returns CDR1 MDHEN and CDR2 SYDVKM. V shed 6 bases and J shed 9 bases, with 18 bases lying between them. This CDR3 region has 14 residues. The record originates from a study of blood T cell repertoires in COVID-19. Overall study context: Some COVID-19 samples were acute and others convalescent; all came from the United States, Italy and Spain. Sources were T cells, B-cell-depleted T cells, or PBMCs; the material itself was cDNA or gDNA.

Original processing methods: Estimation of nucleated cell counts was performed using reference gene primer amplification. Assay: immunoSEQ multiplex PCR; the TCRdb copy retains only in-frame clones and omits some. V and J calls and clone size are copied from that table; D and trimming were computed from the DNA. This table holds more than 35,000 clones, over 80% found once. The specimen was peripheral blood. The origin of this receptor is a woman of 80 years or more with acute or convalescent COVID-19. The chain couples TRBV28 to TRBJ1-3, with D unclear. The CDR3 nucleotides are TGTGCCAGCAGCTCCTCACCCCCCGGAGGCACCATATATTTT. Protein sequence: CASSSSPPGGTIYF.